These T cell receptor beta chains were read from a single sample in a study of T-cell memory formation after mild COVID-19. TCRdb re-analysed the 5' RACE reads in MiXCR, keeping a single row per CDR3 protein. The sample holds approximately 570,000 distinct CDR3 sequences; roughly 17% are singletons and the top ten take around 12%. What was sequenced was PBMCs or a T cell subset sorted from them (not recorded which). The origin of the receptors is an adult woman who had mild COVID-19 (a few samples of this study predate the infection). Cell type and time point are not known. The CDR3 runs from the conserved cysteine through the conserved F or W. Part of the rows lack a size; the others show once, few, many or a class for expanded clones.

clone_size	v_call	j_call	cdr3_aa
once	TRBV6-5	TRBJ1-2	CASSPTGEGYTF
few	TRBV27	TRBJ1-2	CASSSGVGRPYGYTF
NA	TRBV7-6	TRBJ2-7	CASSTGVGQGINEQYF
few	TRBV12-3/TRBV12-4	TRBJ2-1	CASSLGRTTEQFF
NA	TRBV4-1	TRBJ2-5	CASRRQTYQETQYF
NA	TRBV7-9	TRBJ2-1	CASSEGLAGGKRFF
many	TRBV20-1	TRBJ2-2	CSAREPSGTATGELFF
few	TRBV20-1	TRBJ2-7	CSAYPAVPYEQYF
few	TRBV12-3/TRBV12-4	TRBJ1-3	CASSPMSSGNTIYF
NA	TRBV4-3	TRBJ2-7	CASSQDAQGLYEQYF
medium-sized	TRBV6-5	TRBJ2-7	CASSPLGGPYEQYF
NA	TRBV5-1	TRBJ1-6	CASSLEQVRGSPLHF
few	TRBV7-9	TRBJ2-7	CASSSTGGRTYEQYF
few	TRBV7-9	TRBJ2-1	CASSPHHGYNEQFF
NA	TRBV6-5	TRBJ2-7	CASSYSGHLYEQYF
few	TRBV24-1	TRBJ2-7	CATSPTAKSYEQYF
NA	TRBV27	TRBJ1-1	CASSSEFMGETEAFF
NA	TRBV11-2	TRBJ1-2	CASSPIRQEAANYGYTF
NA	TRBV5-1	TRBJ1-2	CASSLAAGGRGYTF
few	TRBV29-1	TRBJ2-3	CSVEEGPTLDRADTQYF
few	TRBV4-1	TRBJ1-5	CASSPFTGGRGQPQHF
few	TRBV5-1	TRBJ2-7	CASSTDRAYEQYF
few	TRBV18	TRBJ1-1	CASSPSAENTEAFF
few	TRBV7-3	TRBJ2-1	CASSLTWGANEQFF